Listed below are T cell receptor beta chains from one sample, sequenced in a study of cytomegalovirus exposure and HLA in healthy donors. Repertoires were generated with immunoSEQ multiplex PCR, while TCRdb's copy carries only in-frame clones and drops some. The repertoire holds just over 150,000 clones, with 80% to 90% as singletons. The sequencing sample was made of PBMCs. The receptors were gathered from a middle-aged man in good health and CMV-seropositive. CDR3s include the opening cysteine and the closing phenylalanine or tryptophan. Each record gives: V gene, clone size, D gene, J gene, CDR3 protein, CDR3 DNA. D genes are given only for firm matches. Clone size is shown for a subset of rows, as once, few, many or a class of expanded clone.

TRBV14	-	-	TRBJ2-1	CASSQVAGLGNEQFF	TGTGCCAGCAGCCAAGTAGCAGGGTTGGGCAATGAGCAGTTCTTC
TRBV6-5	-	-	TRBJ1-2	CASSYGREGYGYTF	TGTGCCAGCAGTTACGGCAGGGAAGGGTATGGCTACACCTTC
TRBV19	once	-	TRBJ1-5	CASSDSFPGSNQPQHF	TGTGCCAGTAGCGACTCCTTCCCAGGGAGCAATCAGCCCCAGCATTTT
TRBV4-1	-	-	TRBJ2-1	CASSHLRGSYNEQFF	TGCGCCAGCAGCCATCTGAGGGGGTCCTACAATGAGCAGTTCTTC
TRBV27	-	-	TRBJ2-7	CASSLSAPYEQYF	TGTGCCAGCAGTTTATCGGCCCCCTACGAGCAGTACTTC
TRBV5-1	-	TRBD1	TRBJ1-6	CASSLGQGSSYNSPLHF	TGCGCCAGCAGCTTGGGACAGGGCAGCTCCTATAATTCACCCCTCCACTTT
TRBV5-4	-	-	TRBJ1-1	CASSLYHGNEAFF	TGTGCCAGCAGCTTGTATCACGGGAATGAAGCTTTCTTT
TRBV7-2	-	TRBD1	TRBJ2-5	CASSLGGGAETQYF	TGTGCCAGCAGCTTAGGAGGGGGCGCGGAGACCCAGTACTTC
TRBV27	-	TRBD2	TRBJ2-3	CASSPLAGGETDLGADTQYF	TGTGCCAGCAGCCCACTAGCGGGAGGCGAAACTGATTTGGGCGCAGATACGCAGTATTTT
TRBV11-2	-	TRBD2	TRBJ2-3	CASSLGPLLAGGSTDTQYF	TGTGCCAGCAGCTTAGGGCCCCTCTTAGCGGGAGGTAGCACAGATACGCAGTATTTT
TRBV10-3	-	TRBD1	TRBJ1-6	CAISESGTENSPLHF	TGTGCCATCAGTGAGTCGGGGACAGAGAATTCACCCCTCCACTTT
TRBV19	-	-	TRBJ1-1	CASSKPSRGANTEAFF	TGTGCCAGTAGTAAGCCCAGCCGGGGGGCGAACACTGAAGCTTTCTTT
TRBV5-1	-	TRBD1	TRBJ2-7	CASSSRTGGMNEQYF	TGCGCCAGCAGCTCCAGGACAGGGGGCATGAACGAGCAGTACTTC
TRBV11-3	-	TRBD1	TRBJ1-2	CASNRDRKDRSPNYGYTF	TGTGCCAGCAACCGGGACAGAAAAGATAGGTCCCCTAACTATGGCTACACCTTC
TRBV6-1	-	-	TRBJ2-5	CASSETGRGETQYF	TGTGCCAGCAGTGAGACAGGGCGGGGAGAGACCCAGTACTTC
TRBV30	-	-	TRBJ1-1	CAWNVGSTNTEAFF	TGTGCCTGGAATGTGGGCTCGACGAACACTGAAGCTTTCTTT
TRBV6-1	-	TRBD2	TRBJ2-3	CASRARRGNTDTQYF	TGTGCCAGCAGGGCGAGGCGGGGGAACACAGATACGCAGTATTTT
TRBV5-1	-	-	TRBJ1-4	CASSAQGGEKLFF	TGCGCCAGCTCGGCGCAGGGTGGGGAAAAACTGTTTTTT
TRBV10-2	-	TRBD2	TRBJ2-1	CASRDFGLAGGLGNEQFF	TGCGCCAGCAGGGACTTTGGACTAGCGGGGGGGCTGGGGAATGAGCAGTTCTTC
TRBV13	-	-	TRBJ1-1	CASSFSAGSMMNTEAFF	TGTGCCAGCAGCTTCTCGGCAGGGTCGATGATGAACACTGAAGCTTTCTTT
TRBV7-2	-	TRBD1	TRBJ1-2	CASSLATGGKGYTF	TGTGCCAGCAGCTTAGCGACAGGGGGGAAAGGCTACACCTTC
TRBV5-6	-	-	TRBJ1-2	CASSLGTEYGYTF	TGTGCCAGCAGCTTGGGGACAGAATATGGCTACACCTTC
TRBV5-5	-	TRBD2	TRBJ2-5	CASSLVELAGDKYF	TGTGCCAGCAGCTTGGTGGAACTAGCGGGAGATAAGTACTTC
TRBV7-9	-	-	TRBJ2-3	CASSLTGQSYTQYF	TGTGCCAGCAGCTTAACGGGTCAGTCATACACGCAGTATTTT
TRBV27	-	TRBD1	TRBJ1-4	CASSPQGGLGFGDEKLFF	TGTGCCAGCAGTCCCCAAGGGGGCCTTGGCTTCGGGGATGAAAAACTGTTTTTT
TRBV19	-	TRBD1	TRBJ1-1	CASSIPPRQGARIRTEAFF	TGTGCCAGTAGTATACCCCCCCGACAGGGGGCGAGGATTCGTACTGAAGCTTTCTTT
TRBV7-9	-	-	TRBJ1-2	CASSRSYLTANYGYTF	TGTGCCAGCAGCCGTTCTTACCTAACAGCTAACTATGGCTACACCTTC
TRBV7-2	-	-	TRBJ1-6	CASSHGFGSPLHF	TGTGCCAGCAGCCATGGGTTCGGGTCACCCCTCCACTTT
TRBV11-2	-	-	TRBJ2-3	CASSPTWGLRADTQYF	TGTGCCAGCAGCCCGACATGGGGCTTACGGGCAGATACGCAGTATTTT
TRBV19	-	-	TRBJ2-6	CASSMSRGSRRSGANVLTF	TGTGCCAGTAGTATGAGTAGGGGAAGCAGGCGTTCTGGGGCCAACGTCCTGACTTTC
TRBV6-1	-	-	TRBJ1-2	CASRGQMANYGYTF	TGTGCCAGCAGGGGACAAATGGCTAACTATGGCTACACCTTC
TRBV30	-	TRBD2	TRBJ2-1	CAAGTSVDNEQFF	TGTGCTGCCGGGACTAGCGTTGACAATGAGCAGTTCTTC
TRBV5-1	-	-	TRBJ1-6	CASSPRDGVNSPLHF	TGCGCCAGCAGCCCGAGAGACGGAGTTAATTCACCCCTCCACTTT
TRBV2	-	-	TRBJ1-6	CASSERTELTSSYNSPLHF	TGTGCCAGCAGTGAACGGACAGAGCTTACTAGCTCCTATAATTCACCCCTCCACTTT
TRBV10-3	-	TRBD1	TRBJ2-7	CAVKGQGDYEQYF	TGTGCCGTGAAAGGACAGGGTGACTACGAGCAGTACTTC
TRBV5-1	-	TRBD2	TRBJ2-1	CASSVSGTSGAGPQFF	TGCGCCAGCAGCGTGTCCGGGACTAGCGGAGCCGGTCCGCAGTTCTTC
TRBV18	-	TRBD1	TRBJ2-2	CASSPPGQGYTGELFF	TGTGCCAGCTCACCACCCGGACAGGGGTACACCGGGGAGCTGTTTTTT
TRBV10-3	-	-	TRBJ2-1	CAISEPSSGSYNEQFF	TGTGCCATCAGTGAACCTAGCAGCGGTTCCTACAATGAGCAGTTCTTC
TRBV9	-	TRBD1	TRBJ2-2	CASSGTGVTGELFF	TGTGCCAGCAGCGGGACAGGGGTCACCGGGGAGCTGTTTTTT
TRBV5-1	-	-	TRBJ2-5	CASSISGVPRETQYF	TGCGCCAGCAGCATTTCAGGGGTCCCCCGGGAGACCCAGTACTTC
TRBV6-5	-	-	TRBJ1-2	CASTRQGPSNYGYTF	TGTGCCAGCACCAGGCAGGGGCCCTCTAACTATGGCTACACCTTC
TRBV27	-	-	TRBJ2-7	CASSLRGSYEQYF	TGTGCCAGCAGTCTTCGGGGGTCCTACGAGCAGTACTTC
TRBV5-6	-	-	TRBJ2-6	CASSFPGAGANVLTF	TGTGCCAGCAGCTTCCCGGGGGCTGGGGCCAACGTCCTGACTTTC
TRBV11-2	-	-	TRBJ1-3	CASRNRALISGNTIYF	TGTGCCAGCAGGAACAGGGCCTTGATTTCTGGAAACACCATATATTTT
TRBV27	-	TRBD2	TRBJ2-3	CASSFRGTSGTDTQYF	TGTGCCAGCAGTTTCCGAGGGACTAGCGGCACAGATACGCAGTATTTT
TRBV28	once	TRBD1	TRBJ1-5	CASKKQGGSNQPQHF	TGTGCCAGCAAAAAACAGGGGGGTAGCAATCAGCCCCAGCATTTT
TRBV2	-	-	TRBJ1-1	CASERQAFNTEAFF	TGTGCCAGCGAGAGACAGGCCTTCAACACTGAAGCTTTCTTT
TRBV7-2	few	TRBD2	TRBJ2-3	CASSFGTSISRTDTQYF	TGTGCCAGCAGCTTCGGGACTAGCATATCCCGCACAGATACGCAGTATTTT
TRBV27	-	TRBD1	TRBJ1-3	CASSLTGVAGNTIYF	TGTGCCAGCAGTCTTACAGGGGTTGCGGGAAACACCATATATTTT
TRBV18	-	TRBD1	TRBJ2-1	CASSSGTGFSNEQFF	TGTGCCAGCTCGTCCGGGACAGGGTTTAGCAATGAGCAGTTCTTC
TRBV29-1	-	TRBD1	TRBJ1-2	CSVLVLQGADYGYTF	TGCAGCGTTCTGGTCTTACAGGGGGCCGACTATGGCTACACCTTC
TRBV6-5	-	TRBD1	TRBJ1-5	CASSYSGQGNQPQHF	TGTGCCAGCAGTTACTCCGGACAGGGCAATCAGCCCCAGCATTTT
TRBV7-2	-	-	TRBJ1-1	CASSLGQLIQGTTEAFF	TGTGCCAGCAGCTTAGGGCAGCTTATTCAGGGGACCACTGAAGCTTTCTTT